Below are 5 T cell receptor beta chains sequenced from a single sample in a study of T cell repertoires in cytomegalovirus infection. Antigens of these TCRs are unknown. TCRdb called the reads again in MiXCR, with one record for every CDR3 protein. The sample shows approximately 470,000 distinct CDR3 sequences, approximately 40% of them seen only once. The sample consisted of cultured PBMCs, taken from culture after CMV antigen stimulation. The source is a human donor in good health (CMV status not recorded). Some clones in this sample may be carry-over from other donors' samples.

This rearrangement joins TRBV14 to TRBJ2-3; 12 nucleotides align to TRBD2. This CDR3 contains 17 residues. Trimming took 5 bases from V and 1 from J; bases not matched to a gene: 7. Germline CDR1 is SGHDN and CDR2 is FVKESK. The CDR3 region is CASSFLAGGPGTDTQYF. DNA for the CDR3: TGTGCCAGCAGCTTCCTAGCGGGAGGGCCGGGCACAGATACGCAGTATTTT.

The chain has TRBV7-2 and TRBJ1-5; 7 bases are shared with TRBD1. Germline loops: CDR1 SGHTA, CDR2 FQGNSA. The ends lost 1 base at V and 4 bases at J; junction bases unmatched: 7. CDR3 length: 16 residues. CDR3 loop: CASSLVRTGGNQPQHF. The CDR3 bases are TGTGCCAGCAGCTTAGTCCGGACAGGAGGGAATCAGCCCCAGCATTTT.

The V gene is TRBV7-2, the J gene TRBJ2-1; no firm D call. In germline, CDR1 is SGHTA, CDR2 FQGNSA. Trimming removed 3 bases at V and 3 bases at J, with 6 bases between. This CDR3 has 13 amino acids. CDR3 nucleotides: TGTGCCAGCAGCTTCGCAGTCTACAATGAGCAGTTCTTC. Protein product: CASSFAVYNEQFF. The whole variable domain, remainder taken from reference TRBV7-2 and TRBJ2-1, is GAGVSQSPSNKVTEKGKDVELRCDPISGHTALYWYRQSLGQGLEFLIYFQGNSAPDKSGLPSDRFSAERTGGSVSTLTIQRTQQEDSAVYLCASSFAVYNEQFFGPGTRLTVL.

The chain uses TRBV6-6 and TRBJ1-2; a possible D gene is TRBD1 (6 bases). This CDR3 contains 12 residues. V was clipped by 5 bases and J by 2 bases, with 6 bases between them. The germline V gene has CDR1 MNHNY and CDR2 SVGAGI (reference sequence). The CDR3 DNA sequence: TGTGCCAGCAGTACAGGGAACTATGGCTACACCTTC. Protein: CASSTGNYGYTF.

The CDR3 protein is CASSIDRSDTQYF. In DNA form, the CDR3 reads TGTGCCAGCAGCATCGACAGGTCGGATACGCAGTATTTT. This chain joins TRBV7-6 and TRBJ2-3, with D tentatively TRBD1 (6 bases). The CDR3 is 13 residues long. Trimming shortened V by 5 bases and J by 6 bases, and 12 bases separated the two germline ends. In germline, CDR1 is SGHVS, CDR2 FNYEAQ.